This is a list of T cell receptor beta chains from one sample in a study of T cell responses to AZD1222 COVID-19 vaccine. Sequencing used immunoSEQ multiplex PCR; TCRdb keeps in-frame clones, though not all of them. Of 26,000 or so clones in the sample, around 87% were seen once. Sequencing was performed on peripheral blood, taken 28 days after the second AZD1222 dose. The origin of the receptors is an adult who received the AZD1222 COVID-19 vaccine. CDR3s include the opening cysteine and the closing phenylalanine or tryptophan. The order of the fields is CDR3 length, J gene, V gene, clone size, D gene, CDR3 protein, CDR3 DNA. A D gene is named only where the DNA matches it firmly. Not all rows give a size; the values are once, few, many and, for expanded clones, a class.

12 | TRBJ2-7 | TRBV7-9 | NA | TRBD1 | CASSPGQGIRNF | TGTGCCAGCAGCCCGGGACAGGGGATAAGAAACTTC
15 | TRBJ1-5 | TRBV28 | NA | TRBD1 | CASSLGDRVGQPQHF | TGTGCCAGCAGTTTAGGGGACAGGGTAGGTCAGCCCCAGCATTTT
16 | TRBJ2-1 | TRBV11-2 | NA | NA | CASSLVRTPAYNEQFF | TGTGCCAGCAGCTTAGTTCGGACTCCGGCCTACAATGAGCAGTTCTTC
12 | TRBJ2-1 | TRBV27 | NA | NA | CASSLNYNEQFF | TGTGCCAGCAGTTTAAACTACAATGAGCAGTTCTTC
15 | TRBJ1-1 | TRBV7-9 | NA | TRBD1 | CASSLAGTVNTEAFF | TGTGCCAGCAGCTTAGCCGGGACAGTGAACACTGAAGCTTTCTTT
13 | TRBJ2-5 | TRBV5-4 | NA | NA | CASSLAGGETQYF | TGTGCCAGCAGCTTGGCGGGTGGCGAGACCCAGTACTTC
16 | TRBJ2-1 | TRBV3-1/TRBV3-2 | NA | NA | CASSPSGRAGYNEQFF | TGTGCCAGCAGCCCGTCAGGTCGGGCAGGGTACAATGAGCAGTTCTTC
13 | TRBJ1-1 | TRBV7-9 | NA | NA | CASSLDVGSEAFF | TGTGCCAGCAGCTTAGACGTGGGGTCGGAAGCTTTCTTT
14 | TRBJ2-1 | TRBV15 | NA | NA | CATSREEASNEQFF | TGTGCCACCAGCAGAGAAGAGGCGAGCAATGAGCAGTTCTTC
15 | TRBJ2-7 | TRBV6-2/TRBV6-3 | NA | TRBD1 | CASSYGQGAGYEQYF | TGTGCCAGCAGTTACGGCCAGGGGGCAGGGTACGAGCAGTACTTC
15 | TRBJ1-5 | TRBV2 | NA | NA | CASSVSPYSNQPQHF | TGTGCCAGCAGTGTGTCACCGTATAGCAATCAGCCCCAGCATTTT
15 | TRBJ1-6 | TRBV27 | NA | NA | CASSPRTATNSPLHF | TGTGCCAGCAGTCCTCGGACAGCTACTAATTCACCCCTCCACTTT
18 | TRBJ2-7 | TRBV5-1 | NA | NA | CASSPRGESAGSSYEQYF | TGCGCCAGCAGTCCCAGGGGCGAATCAGCGGGGAGCTCCTACGAGCAGTACTTC
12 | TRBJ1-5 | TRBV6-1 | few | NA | CASSEGGRAQHF | TGTGCCAGCAGTGAGGGGGGAAGGGCCCAGCATTTT
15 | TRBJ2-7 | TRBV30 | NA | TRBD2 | CAWESRLAGGNEQYF | TGTGCCTGGGAGAGTCGACTAGCGGGAGGGAACGAGCAGTACTTC
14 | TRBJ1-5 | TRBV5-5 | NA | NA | CASSLASANQPQHF | TGTGCCAGCAGCTTGGCGTCAGCCAATCAGCCCCAGCATTTT
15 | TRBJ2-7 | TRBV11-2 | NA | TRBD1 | CASSYGTGGRGEQYF | TGTGCCAGCAGCTACGGAACAGGGGGCAGGGGTGAGCAGTACTTC
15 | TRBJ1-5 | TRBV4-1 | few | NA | CASSQGEGGNQPQHF | TGCGCCAGCAGCCAAGGGGAGGGTGGTAATCAGCCCCAGCATTTT
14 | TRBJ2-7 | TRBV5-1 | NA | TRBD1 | CASSLDRGVDEQYF | TGCGCCAGCAGCCTGGACAGGGGGGTTGACGAGCAGTACTTC
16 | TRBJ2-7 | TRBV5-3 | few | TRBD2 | CARSLAGSGGSYEQYF | TGTGCCAGAAGCTTGGCCGGTAGCGGGGGTTCCTACGAGCAGTACTTC
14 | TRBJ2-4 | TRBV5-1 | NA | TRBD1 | CASSPGTGWDIQYF | TGCGCCAGCAGCCCGGGGACAGGGTGGGACATTCAGTACTTC
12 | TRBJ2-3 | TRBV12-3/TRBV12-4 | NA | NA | CASSFITDTQYF | TGTGCCAGCAGTTTCATAACAGATACGCAGTATTTT
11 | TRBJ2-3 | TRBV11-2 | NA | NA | CASSFSDTQYF | TGTGCCAGCAGCTTTTCAGATACGCAGTATTTT
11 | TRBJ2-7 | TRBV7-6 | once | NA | CASSREGEQYF | TGTGCCAGCAGCCGAGAGGGCGAGCAGTACTTC
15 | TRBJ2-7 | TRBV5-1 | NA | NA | CASRPLLASVYEQYF | TGCGCCAGCAGGCCCCTACTTGCTAGCGTCTACGAGCAGTACTTC
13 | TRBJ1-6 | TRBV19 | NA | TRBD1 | CASSWDRNSPLHF | TGTGCCAGTAGTTGGGACAGAAATTCACCCCTCCACTTT
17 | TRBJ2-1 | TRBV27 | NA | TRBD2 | CASRVAVASGSYNEQFF | TGTGCCAGCAGGGTTGCGGTGGCTAGCGGGAGTTACAATGAGCAGTTCTTC
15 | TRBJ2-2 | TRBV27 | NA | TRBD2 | CASSGTSGNTGELFF | TGTGCCAGCAGCGGGACTAGCGGAAACACCGGGGAGCTGTTTTTT
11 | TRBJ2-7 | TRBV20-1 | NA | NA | CSATLSYEQYF | TGCAGTGCCACACTAAGCTACGAGCAGTACTTC
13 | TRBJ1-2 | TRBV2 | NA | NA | CASSGDGIYGYTF | TGTGCCAGCAGTGGGGACGGGATCTATGGCTACACCTTC
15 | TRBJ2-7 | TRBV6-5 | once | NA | CASNAGQVGSYEQYF | TGTGCCAGCAACGCAGGCCAGGTGGGCTCCTACGAGCAGTACTTC
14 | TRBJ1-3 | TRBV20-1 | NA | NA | CSASENRLGNTIYF | TGCAGTGCTAGTGAGAACAGGCTTGGAAACACCATATATTTT
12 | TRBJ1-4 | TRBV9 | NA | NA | CASPGSSEKLFF | TGTGCCAGTCCGGGAAGCAGTGAAAAACTGTTTTTT
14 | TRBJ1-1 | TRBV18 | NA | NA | CASSQVGGSTEAFF | TGTGCCAGCTCGCAGGTGGGGGGTAGCACTGAAGCTTTCTTT
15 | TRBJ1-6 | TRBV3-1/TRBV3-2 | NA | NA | CASSQVATANSPLHF | TGTGCCAGCAGCCAAGTGGCGACCGCAAATTCACCCCTCCACTTT
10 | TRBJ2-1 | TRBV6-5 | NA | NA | CASGYNEQFF | TGTGCCAGCGGATACAATGAGCAGTTCTTC
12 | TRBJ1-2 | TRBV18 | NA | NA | CASSPAGQGYTF | TGTGCCAGCTCCCCCGCAGGGCAAGGCTACACCTTC
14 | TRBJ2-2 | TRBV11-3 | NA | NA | CASSLNANTGELFF | TGTGCCAGCAGCTTGAACGCGAACACCGGGGAGCTGTTTTTT
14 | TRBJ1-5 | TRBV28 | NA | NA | CASSFGYSNQPQHF | TGTGCCAGCAGTTTTGGCTATAGCAATCAGCCCCAGCATTTT
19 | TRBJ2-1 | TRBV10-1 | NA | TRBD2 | CASSDFGRRTSGRNDEQFF | TGCGCCAGCAGTGACTTCGGTCGGCGAACTAGCGGGAGAAACGATGAGCAGTTCTTC
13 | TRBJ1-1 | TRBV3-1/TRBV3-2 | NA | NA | CASSLTGNTEAFF | TGTGCCAGCAGCCTCACAGGGAACACTGAAGCTTTCTTT
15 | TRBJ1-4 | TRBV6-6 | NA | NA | CASSYSQGRHEKLFF | TGTGCCAGCAGTTACTCACAGGGACGTCATGAAAAACTGTTTTTT
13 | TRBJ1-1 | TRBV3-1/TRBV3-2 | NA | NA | CASSQGTITEAFF | TGTGCCAGCAGCCAAGGGACGATCACTGAAGCTTTCTTT
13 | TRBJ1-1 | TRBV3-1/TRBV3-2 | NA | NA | CASSLGRSTEAFF | TGTGCCAGCAGCCTCGGCAGGAGCACTGAAGCTTTCTTT
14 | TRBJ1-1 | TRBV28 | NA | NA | CASRTPASNTEAFF | TGTGCCAGCAGGACCCCAGCCTCCAACACTGAAGCTTTCTTT
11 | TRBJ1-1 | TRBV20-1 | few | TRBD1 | CSARAVTGVDF | TGCAGTGCTAGAGCAGTGACAGGGGTCGACTTT
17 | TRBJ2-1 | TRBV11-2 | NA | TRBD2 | CASSPLVRTSTYNEQFF | TGTGCCAGCAGCCCCTTGGTCCGGACTAGCACATACAATGAGCAGTTCTTC
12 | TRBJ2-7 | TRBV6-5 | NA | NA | CASSRGTVEQYF | TGTGCCAGCAGTAGAGGGACGGTCGAGCAGTACTTC
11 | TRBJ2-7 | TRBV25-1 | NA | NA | CASRSSYEQYF | TGTGCCAGCAGGAGCTCCTACGAGCAGTACTTC
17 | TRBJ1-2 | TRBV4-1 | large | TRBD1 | CASSQDLGTGGASGYTF | TGCGCCAGCAGCCAAGATCTTGGGACAGGGGGCGCCTCTGGCTACACCTTC
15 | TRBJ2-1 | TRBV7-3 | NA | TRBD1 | CASRPPGTGYNEQFF | TGTGCCAGCAGGCCTCCGGGGACAGGATACAATGAGCAGTTCTTC
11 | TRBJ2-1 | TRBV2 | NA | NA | CASSTYNEQFF | TGTGCCAGCAGTACCTACAATGAGCAGTTCTTC
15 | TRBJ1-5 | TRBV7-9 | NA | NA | CASSLEGGSNQPQHF | TGTGCCAGCAGCTTAGAGGGCGGTAGCAATCAGCCCCAGCATTTT
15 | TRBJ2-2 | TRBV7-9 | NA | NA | CASSPPNPNTGELFF | TGTGCCAGCAGCCCACCTAACCCGAACACCGGGGAGCTGTTTTTT
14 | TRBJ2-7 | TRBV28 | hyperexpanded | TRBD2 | CASSFQRGAYEQYF | TGTGCCAGCAGTTTCCAGCGGGGGGCCTACGAGCAGTACTTC
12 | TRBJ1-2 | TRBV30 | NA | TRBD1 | CASGQGEYGYTF | TGTGCCTCGGGACAGGGAGAATATGGCTACACCTTC
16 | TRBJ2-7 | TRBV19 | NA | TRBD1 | CASSVYPDRASYEQYF | TGTGCCAGTAGTGTCTACCCCGACAGGGCCTCCTACGAGCAGTACTTC
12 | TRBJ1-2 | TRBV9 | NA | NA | CASSALWGGYTF | TGTGCCAGCAGCGCCTTGTGGGGAGGCTACACCTTC